This TCR beta chain was retrieved from a study of beta chain features in type 1 diabetes. Across the study: Healthy donors and patients showed comparable age, gender and cell yields. Examination of sorted cells across all samples involved approximately 100,000,000 cells. Study-level findings and limits: A moderate, significant TCRB CDR3 shortening appeared in type 1 diabetes across four CD4+ subsets. Among patients, naive, central memory and Treg TCRB repertoires appeared more similar than among healthy donors.

Sorting with CD45RO/CCR7/CD25/CD127/CD95/CD27 yielded naive, central memory, regulatory and stem-like memory CD4+ cells. V was shortened by 2 bases and J by 3 bases, with 11 bases between the two germline ends. Germline assignment: CDR1 SGHTA and CDR2 FQGNSA. There are 14 residues in the CDR3. All of the isolated RNA was reverse transcribed, so expressed TCRB transcripts were sequenced. The protocol was immunoSEQ multiplex PCR, while the TCRdb copy is restricted to in-frame clones and leaves out a portion. The sample includes roughly 220,000 clones, approximately 16% seen only once; the top ten take 0.08% to 0.095%. This clone was picked up a small number of times. Its cognate antigen is unknown.

The rearrangement uses TRBV7-2 and TRBJ2-7; the D gene is possibly TRBD1 (6 bases). The source material was naive CD4+ T cells from blood. This sequence was found in a man aged 25-40 years with type 1 diabetes. CDR3 residues: CASSLTGLGYEQYF. The CDR3 DNA follows: TGTGCCAGCAGCTTAACAGGGTTGGGCTACGAGCAGTACTTC.